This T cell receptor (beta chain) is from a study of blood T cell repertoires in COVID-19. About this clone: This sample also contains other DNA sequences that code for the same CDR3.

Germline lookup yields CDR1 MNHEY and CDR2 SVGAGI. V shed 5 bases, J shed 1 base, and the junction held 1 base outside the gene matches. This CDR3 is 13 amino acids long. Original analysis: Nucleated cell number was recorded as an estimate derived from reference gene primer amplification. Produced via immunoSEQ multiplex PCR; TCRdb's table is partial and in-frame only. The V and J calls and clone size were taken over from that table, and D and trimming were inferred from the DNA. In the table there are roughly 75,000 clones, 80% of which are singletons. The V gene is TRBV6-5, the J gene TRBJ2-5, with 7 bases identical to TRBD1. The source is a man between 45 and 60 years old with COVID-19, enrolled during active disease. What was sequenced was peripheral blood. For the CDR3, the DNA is TGTGCCAGCAGTCGGGACAGCCAAGAGACCCAGTACTTC. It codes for CASSRDSQETQYF.